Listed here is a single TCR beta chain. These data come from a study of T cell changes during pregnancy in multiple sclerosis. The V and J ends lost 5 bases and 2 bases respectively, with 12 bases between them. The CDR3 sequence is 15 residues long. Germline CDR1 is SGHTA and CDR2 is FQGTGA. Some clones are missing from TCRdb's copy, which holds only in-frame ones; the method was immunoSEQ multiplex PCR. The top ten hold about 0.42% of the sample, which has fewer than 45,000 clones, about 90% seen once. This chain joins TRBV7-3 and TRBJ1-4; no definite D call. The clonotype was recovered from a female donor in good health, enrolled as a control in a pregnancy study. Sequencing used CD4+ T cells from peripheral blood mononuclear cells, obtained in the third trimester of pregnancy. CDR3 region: CASSPVAWTNEKLFF. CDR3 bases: TGTGCCAGCAGCCCCGTAGCGTGGACTAATGAAAAACTGTTTTTT.